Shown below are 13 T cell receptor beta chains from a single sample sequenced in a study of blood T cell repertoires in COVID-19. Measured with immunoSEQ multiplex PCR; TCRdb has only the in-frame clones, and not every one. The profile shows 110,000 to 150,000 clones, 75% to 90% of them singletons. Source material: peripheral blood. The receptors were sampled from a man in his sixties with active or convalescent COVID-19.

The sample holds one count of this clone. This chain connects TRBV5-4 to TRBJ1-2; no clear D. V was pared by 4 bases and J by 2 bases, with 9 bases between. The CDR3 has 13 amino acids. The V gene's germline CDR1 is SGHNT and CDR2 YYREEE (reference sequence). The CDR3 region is CASSPNKNYGYTF. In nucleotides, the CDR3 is TGTGCCAGCAGCCCCAACAAAAACTATGGCTACACCTTC.

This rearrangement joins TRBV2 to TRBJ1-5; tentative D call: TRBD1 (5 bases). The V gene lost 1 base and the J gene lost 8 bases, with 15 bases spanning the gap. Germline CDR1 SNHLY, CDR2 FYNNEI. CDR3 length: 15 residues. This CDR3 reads CASSEGLHGGEPQHF. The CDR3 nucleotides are TGTGCCAGCAGTGAAGGTCTTCATGGGGGGGAGCCCCAGCATTTT.

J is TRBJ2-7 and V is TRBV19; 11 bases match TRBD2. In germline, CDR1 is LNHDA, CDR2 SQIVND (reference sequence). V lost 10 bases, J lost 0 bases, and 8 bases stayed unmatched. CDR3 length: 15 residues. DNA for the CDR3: TGTGCCACCGGACTAGCGGGCCAAAGCTCCTACGAGCAGTACTTC. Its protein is CATGLAGQSSYEQYF.

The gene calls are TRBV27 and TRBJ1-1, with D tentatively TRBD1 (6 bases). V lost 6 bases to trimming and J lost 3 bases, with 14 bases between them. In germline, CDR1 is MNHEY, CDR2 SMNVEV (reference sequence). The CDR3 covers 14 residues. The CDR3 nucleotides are TGTGCCAGCAGCCCCAGGGGAGAGGACACTGAAGCTTTCTTT. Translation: CASSPRGEDTEAFF.

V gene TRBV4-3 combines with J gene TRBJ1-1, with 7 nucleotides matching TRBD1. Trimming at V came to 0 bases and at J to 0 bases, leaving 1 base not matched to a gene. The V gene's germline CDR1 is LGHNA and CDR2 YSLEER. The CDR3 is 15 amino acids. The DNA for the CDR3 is TGCGCCAGCAGCCAAGAAGGGGGCATGAACACTGAAGCTTTCTTT. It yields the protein CASSQEGGMNTEAFF.

The CDR3 here is CASSLEGEYGYTF. The CDR3 DNA reads TGTGCCAGCAGCTTGGAGGGGGAGTATGGCTACACCTTC. This chain connects TRBV5-8 to TRBJ1-2, with a tentative D call TRBD1 (6 bases). Germline loops: CDR1 SGHTS, CDR2 YDEGEE. V lost 0 bases and J 5 bases, leaving 8 bases between the germline ends. CDR3 length: 13 amino acids.

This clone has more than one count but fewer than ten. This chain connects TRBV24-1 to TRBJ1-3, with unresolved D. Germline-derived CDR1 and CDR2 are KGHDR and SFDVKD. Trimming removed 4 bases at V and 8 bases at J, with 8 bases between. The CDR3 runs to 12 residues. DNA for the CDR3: TGTGCCACCAGTGACTCCTATGACACCATATATTTT. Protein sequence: CATSDSYDTIYF.

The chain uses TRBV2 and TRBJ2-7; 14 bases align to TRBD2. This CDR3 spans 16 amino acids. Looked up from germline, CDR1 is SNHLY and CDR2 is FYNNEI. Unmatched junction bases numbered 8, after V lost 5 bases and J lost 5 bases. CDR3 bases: TGTGCCAGCAGTCCTGGGACTAGCGGGGGATTAGACGAGCAGTACTTC. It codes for CASSPGTSGGLDEQYF.

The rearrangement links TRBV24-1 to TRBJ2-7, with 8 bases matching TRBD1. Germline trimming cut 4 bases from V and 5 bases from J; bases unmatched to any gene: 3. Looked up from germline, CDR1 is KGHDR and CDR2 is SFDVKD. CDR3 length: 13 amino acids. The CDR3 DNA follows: TGTGCCACCAGTGACCCGACAGGGGACGAGCAGTACTTC. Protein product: CATSDPTGDEQYF.

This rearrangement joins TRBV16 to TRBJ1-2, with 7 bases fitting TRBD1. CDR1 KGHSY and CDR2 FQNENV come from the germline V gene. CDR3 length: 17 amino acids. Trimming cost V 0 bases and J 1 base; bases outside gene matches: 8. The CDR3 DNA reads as TGTGCCAGCAGCCAATCGGGACAGCCGTCACTTAACTATGGCTACACCTTC. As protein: CASSQSGQPSLNYGYTF.

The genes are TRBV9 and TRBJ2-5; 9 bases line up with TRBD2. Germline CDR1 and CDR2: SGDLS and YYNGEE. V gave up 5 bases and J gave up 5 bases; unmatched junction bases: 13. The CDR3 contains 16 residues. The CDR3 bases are TGTGCCAGCAGTAGACCGGGGCGGGAGGGCGTCGAGACCCAGTACTTC. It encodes CASSRPGREGVETQYF.

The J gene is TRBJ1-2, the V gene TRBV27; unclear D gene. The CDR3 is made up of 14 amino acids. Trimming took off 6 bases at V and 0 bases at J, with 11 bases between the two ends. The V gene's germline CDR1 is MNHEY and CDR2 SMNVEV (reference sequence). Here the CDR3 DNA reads TGTGCCAGCAGAAAGGCAGGATCTAACTATGGCTACACCTTC. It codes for CASRKAGSNYGYTF.

The CDR3 nucleotides are TGTGCCAGCAGCGGACAGGTGACCTGGCAGCCCCAGCATTTT. Its translation: CASSGQVTWQPQHF. The chain recombines TRBV6-2 or TRBV6-3 with TRBJ1-5, with 7 bases lining up with TRBD1. The germline V gene encodes CDR1 MNHEY and CDR2 SVGEGT. Trimming cost V 6 bases and J 7 bases; bases outside gene matches: 9. CDR3 size: 14 residues.